A selection of T cell receptor beta chains follows, all from one sample in a study of blood T cell repertoires in COVID-19. Measured with immunoSEQ multiplex PCR; TCRdb has only the in-frame clones, and not every one. The sample yields 35,000 to 45,000 clones, 70% to 90% seen once. Sequencing was carried out using peripheral blood. The receptors come from a human donor in a cohort sampled during active COVID-19. Both conserved end residues are part of each CDR3. D genes are given only for firm matches. Not every row has a clone size; where given, it reads once, few, many or a size class.

clone_size | d_call | j_call | v_call | cdr3_aa | cdr3_nt
once | TRBD1 | TRBJ1-1 | TRBV10-3 | CAISAAGGPRNTEAFF | TGTGCCATCAGTGCGGCAGGGGGCCCAAGGAACACTGAAGCTTTCTTT
few | NA | TRBJ2-7 | TRBV5-1 | CASSQPTEYEQYF | TGCGCCAGCAGTCAGCCGACTGAATACGAGCAGTACTTC
NA | NA | TRBJ2-3 | TRBV2 | CASSETGSTADTQYF | TGTGCCAGCAGTGAAACTGGGAGCACGGCAGATACGCAGTATTTT
NA | NA | TRBJ1-5 | TRBV2 | CASSLQGAQPQHF | TGTGCCAGCTCATTACAGGGAGCTCAGCCCCAGCATTTT
NA | NA | TRBJ2-3 | TRBV9 | CASSVLAIDTQYF | TGTGCCAGCAGCGTACTAGCTATAGATACGCAGTATTTT
NA | TRBD2 | TRBJ2-1 | TRBV4-2 | CASSQDPGGGSYNEQFF | TGTGCCAGCAGCCAAGATCCGGGCGGGGGATCCTACAATGAGCAGTTCTTC
NA | NA | TRBJ2-5 | TRBV4-1 | CASSQDFGGTQETQYF | TGCGCCAGCAGCCAAGATTTCGGGGGTACACAAGAGACCCAGTACTTC
NA | TRBD2 | TRBJ2-3 | TRBV27 | CASGAHLAGGVTQYF | TGTGCCAGCGGGGCCCATCTAGCGGGGGGCGTTACGCAGTATTTT
NA | TRBD1 | TRBJ2-6 | TRBV14 | CASSQDIRDRTSGANVLTF | TGTGCCAGCAGCCAAGATATCCGGGACAGGACCTCTGGGGCCAACGTCCTGACTTTC
NA | NA | TRBJ2-3 | TRBV3-1/TRBV3-2 | CASSRPGQSTDTQYF | TGTGCCAGCAGCCGGCCGGGACAAAGCACAGATACGCAGTATTTT
NA | TRBD1 | TRBJ2-7 | TRBV7-8 | CASSSWDREVLLEQYF | TGTGCCAGCAGCTCCTGGGACAGGGAAGTTCTTTTGGAGCAGTACTTC
NA | NA | TRBJ2-5 | TRBV10-1 | CASSDGRGETQYF | TGCGCCAGCAGTGACGGCAGGGGAGAGACCCAGTACTTC
NA | NA | TRBJ2-7 | TRBV21-1 | CASSKFSRQKKNYEQYF | TGTGCCAGCAGCAAATTTTCCCGACAGAAGAAGAACTACGAGCAGTACTTC
NA | NA | TRBJ2-3 | TRBV13 | CASSIKGGATDTQYF | TGTGCCAGCAGTATTAAAGGCGGGGCAACAGATACGCAGTATTTT
NA | TRBD2 | TRBJ2-1 | TRBV19 | CASSKTSGGANEQFF | TGTGCCAGTAGTAAAACTAGCGGGGGGGCCAATGAGCAGTTCTTC
NA | NA | TRBJ2-7 | TRBV2 | CASSGGIQSSYEQYF | TGTGCCAGCAGTGGGGGCATTCAGAGCTCCTACGAGCAGTACTTC
few | NA | TRBJ2-1 | TRBV18 | CASSPNTQGNEQFF | TGTGCCAGCTCCCCCAATACTCAGGGCAATGAGCAGTTCTTC
NA | TRBD2 | TRBJ2-1 | TRBV4-2 | CASRGLAYEQFF | TGTGCCAGCAGGGGACTAGCCTATGAGCAGTTCTTC
NA | NA | TRBJ2-1 | TRBV5-6 | CASSLDGNEQFF | TGTGCCAGCAGCTTGGACGGGAATGAGCAGTTCTTC
NA | TRBD2 | TRBJ2-5 | TRBV3-1/TRBV3-2 | CASSPGLAGGAETQYF | TGTGCCAGCAGCCCGGGACTAGCGGGGGGAGCAGAGACCCAGTACTTC
NA | NA | TRBJ2-2 | TRBV11-2 | CASSLEGLATGELFF | TGTGCCAGCAGCTTAGAGGGACTCGCCACCGGGGAGCTGTTTTTT
NA | TRBD1 | TRBJ2-7 | TRBV3-1/TRBV3-2 | CASSQGTGDYEQYF | TGTGCCAGCAGCCAAGGGACAGGGGACTACGAGCAGTACTTC
NA | TRBD1 | TRBJ2-2 | TRBV5-4 | CASSKQGATGELFF | TGTGCCAGCAGCAAGCAGGGGGCCACCGGGGAGCTGTTTTTT
NA | TRBD2 | TRBJ2-3 | TRBV7-8 | CASRPVTRSGGTTDTQYF | TGTGCCAGCAGACCCGTGACCCGAAGCGGGGGGACGACAGATACGCAGTATTTT
NA | TRBD2 | TRBJ2-3 | TRBV6-1 | CASSEAPGGSDTQYF | TGTGCCAGCAGTGAAGCACCGGGAGGGTCAGATACGCAGTATTTT
once | NA | TRBJ2-2 | TRBV19 | CASSIRETTGELFF | TGTGCCAGTAGTATAAGGGAGACAACCGGGGAGCTGTTTTTT
once | TRBD2 | TRBJ2-5 | TRBV9 | CASSVGSGGTVETQYF | TGTGCCAGCAGCGTAGGGAGCGGGGGTACTGTAGAGACCCAGTACTTC
NA | TRBD1 | TRBJ2-1 | TRBV7-9 | CASSKIPGQEANEQFF | TGTGCCAGCAGCAAGATTCCGGGACAGGAAGCCAATGAGCAGTTCTTC
once | NA | TRBJ1-6 | TRBV19 | CASSISGRGNSPLHF | TGTGCCAGTAGTATCTCGGGTAGGGGAAATTCACCCCTCCACTTT
NA | NA | TRBJ1-1 | TRBV21-1 | CASSKGGQGRTEAFF | TGTGCCAGCAGCAAAGGGGGACAGGGAAGGACTGAAGCTTTCTTT
NA | NA | TRBJ2-2 | TRBV27 | CASSLGSAGKTGELFF | TGTGCCAGCAGTTTGGGATCGGCAGGGAAGACCGGGGAGCTGTTTTTT